This entry lists 10 T cell receptor beta chains sequenced from one sample in a study of blood T cell repertoires in COVID-19. Assay used: immunoSEQ multiplex PCR; TCRdb lists only in-frame clones, some missing. In the table there are about 200,000 clones, roughly 80% of which are singletons. Sequencing was carried out using peripheral blood. These receptors originate from a woman between 70 and 85 years old with acute or convalescent COVID-19.

V usage is TRBV27 and J usage is TRBJ2-6; D is possibly TRBD1 (5 bases). Germline values: CDR1 MNHEY, CDR2 SMNVEV (reference sequence). The CDR3 runs to 19 residues. The germline V and J ends were trimmed by 4 bases and 4 bases, with 23 bases remaining between them. In nucleotides, the CDR3 is TGTGCCAGCAGTTCCTCTCATACAGGACCGTATTCCGGGGCCAACGTCCTGACTTTC. Protein: CASSSSHTGPYSGANVLTF. The whole variable domain, filled in from reference TRBV27 and TRBJ2-6, reads EAQVTQNPRYLITVTGKKLTVTCSQNMNHEYMSWYRQDPGLGLRQIYYSMNVEVTDKGDVPEGYKVSRKEKRNFPLILESPSPNQTSLYFCASSSSHTGPYSGANVLTFGAGSRLTVL.

The V and J genes are TRBV28 and TRBJ2-7; D is undetermined. V was cut by 3 bases and J by 3 bases, with 15 bases left in between. The germline gives CDR1 MDHEN, CDR2 SYDVKM. The CDR3 is 15 residues long. The CDR3 nucleotides read TGTGCCAGCAGTTTTGGCCCTAGTTTCAACTACGAGCAGTACTTC. Translating gives CASSFGPSFNYEQYF.

This chain uses TRBV27 with TRBJ2-7; 11 bases fit TRBD2. V shed 5 bases and J 1 base; nucleotides not matched to a gene: 4. Germline CDR1 and CDR2: MNHEY and SMNVEV (reference sequence). This CDR3 is 15 amino acids long. DNA of the CDR3: TGTGCCAGCAGTCCCCGGACTAGCGGGTCCTACGAGCAGTACTTC. This codes for CASSPRTSGSYEQYF.

This clone was counted only a few times. This chain links TRBV28 with TRBJ2-1; 11 bases map to TRBD2. The CDR3 is made up of 15 amino acids. The J segment lost 7 bases and the V segment lost 7 bases, leaving 9 bases of the junction unmatched. The germline gives CDR1 MDHEN, CDR2 SYDVKM. In DNA form, the CDR3 reads TGTGCCAGCATGACTCTAGCGGGAGGATGGAATGAGCAGTTCTTC. Translated, it gives CASMTLAGGWNEQFF.

The genes are TRBV10-3 and TRBJ1-5, with 7 positions matching TRBD1. J lost 8 bases, V lost 10 bases, and 11 bases had no gene match. This CDR3 has 13 residues. CDR1 and CDR2 (germline): ENHRY, SYGVKD. The CDR3 DNA sequence: TGTGCCACCGCCCGACAGGGCAACGAGCCCCAGCATTTT. Protein: CATARQGNEPQHF.

The J gene is TRBJ1-2, the V gene TRBV7-8; no firm D call. V lost 0 bases and J 2 bases, leaving 7 bases between the germline ends. There are 14 residues in the CDR3. The germline V gene encodes CDR1 SGHVS and CDR2 FQNEAQ. DNA of the CDR3: TGTGCCAGCAGCTTAGCGACGGAGAACTATGGCTACACCTTC. Its protein is CASSLATENYGYTF.

V is TRBV3-1 (or the pseudogene TRBV3-2) and J is TRBJ1-5; 11 bases are shared with TRBD1. The CDR3 totals 15 residues. Germline V CDR1 and CDR2: LGHDT, YNNKEL (reference sequence). V dropped 6 bases and J dropped 6; count of bases not matched to a gene: 7. The CDR3 loop reads CASSIGQGAGQPQHF. In nucleotides, the CDR3 is TGTGCCAGCAGTATAGGACAGGGGGCTGGTCAGCCCCAGCATTTT.

This rearrangement joins TRBV6-2 or TRBV6-3 to TRBJ1-3; no reliable D call. The V gene's germline CDR1 is MNHEY and CDR2 SVGEGT. This CDR3 spans 14 amino acids. The ends were cut back, 2 bases at V and 4 bases at J, with 9 bases in the middle. The CDR3 nucleotides are TGTGCCAGCAGTTACGGGCAGTACGGAAACACCATATATTTT. Its protein is CASSYGQYGNTIYF.

The chain carries TRBV18 and TRBJ1-1; no reliable D call. The V and J ends lost 3 bases and 5 bases respectively, with 16 bases between them. Germline assignment: CDR1 KGHSH and CDR2 LQKENI. The CDR3 has 15 residues. The CDR3 protein is CASSPLDGGRTEAFF. In DNA form, the CDR3 reads TGTGCCAGCTCACCTCTGGACGGAGGGAGGACTGAAGCTTTCTTT.

This clone was seen only a few times. The rearrangement uses TRBV18 and TRBJ1-1; 9 positions agree with TRBD1. Germline CDR1 is KGHSH and CDR2 is LQKENI. V trimming: 3 bases; J trimming: 8 bases; junction bases outside the gene matches: 4. CDR3 length: 13 residues. The DNA of the CDR3 is TGTGCCAGCTCACCGCAGGACAGGGGCGAAGCTTTCTTT. Residues: CASSPQDRGEAFF.